This entry features one T cell receptor (beta chain) sequence. The data belong to a study of T cell responses to AZD1222 COVID-19 vaccine. Germline V gene sequence: CDR1 SEHNR, CDR2 FQNEAQ (reference sequence). The CDR3 has 15 residues. Trimming took 0 bases from V and 3 from J; bases not matched to a gene: 2. The method was immunoSEQ multiplex PCR; TCRdb's version includes in-frame clones alone and lacks a portion of them. The sample shows fewer than 120,000 clones, roughly 93% of them seen only once. The sequence came from an adult who received the AZD1222 COVID-19 vaccine. The chain uses TRBV7-9 and TRBJ2-1; 7 bases match TRBD2. Source: peripheral blood, taken 28 days after the second AZD1222 dose. For the CDR3, the DNA is TGTGCCAGCAGCTTAGCGGGAGGGAACTACAATGAGCAGTTCTTC. It yields the protein CASSLAGGNYNEQFF.